Each of the 24 T cell receptor beta chains below was sequenced from the same sample in a study of T-cell reconstitution after alpha-beta-depleted transplantation in children (dated by TCRdb to the mid-2010s). Receptor libraries were prepared by PCR. The instrument given in TCRdb is Illumina HiSeq 2500. To normalize quantification of the TCRbeta repertoire, the TCR libraries were built with molecular barcoding that relied on unique molecular identifiers. TCRdb handled the public reads itself, with Q25 trimming in fastp and clone calling in MiXCR, and kept productive beta chains. Every entry covers one CDR3 protein and lists the most common genes and DNA from its rows. The sample table contains approximately 200,000 distinct CDR3 sequences; only one count was recorded for roughly 15% of them. The biggest ten clones account for approximately 13% of the sample. The starting material was PBMCs from the stem cell graft donor, obtained from the stem cell graft. The receptor source for this set is a human donor who donated a stem cell graft to a child with acute lymphoblastic leukemia.

This clonotype has at least ten counts. The genes are TRBV11-2 and TRBJ2-1; no definite D call. The CDR3 loop spans 14 amino acids. Trimming stripped 4 bases from V and 10 bases from J, with 17 bases between. Germline-derived CDR1 and CDR2 are SGHAT and FQNNGV. CDR3 residues: CASSSQDQSNEQFF. The DNA for the CDR3 is TGTGCCAGCAGCTCCCAAGACCAGTCGAACGAGCAGTTCTTC.

In its sample, this clonotype was seen many times. This chain's CDR3 is CASSVAGGEGRGEQFF. As DNA, the CDR3 is TGTGCCAGCAGCGTAGCTGGGGGGGAGGGCCGGGGTGAGCAGTTCTTC. J is TRBJ2-1 and V is TRBV9; TRBD2 matches 7 bases. The CDR3 runs to 16 residues. The V segment lost 0 bases and the J segment 9 bases; nucleotides outside the gene matches: 12. CDR1 and CDR2 (germline): SGDLS, YYNGEE. The entire variable domain, with the rest obtained from reference TRBV9 and TRBJ2-1, is as follows: DSGVTQTPKHLITATGQRVTLRCSPRSGDLSVYWYQQSLDQGLQFLIQYYNGEERAKGNILERFSAQQFPDLHSELNLSSLELGDSALYFCASSVAGGEGRGEQFFGPGTRLTVL.

This clonotype occurred many times. This chain links TRBV20-1 with TRBJ2-3; D not certain. The CDR3 has 13 amino acids. The V end was cut by 0 bases, the J end by 11 bases, with 15 bases between. In germline, CDR1 is DFQATT, CDR2 SNEGSKA (reference sequence). CDR3 loop: CSAREEDRSLQYF. DNA of the CDR3: TGCAGTGCTAGAGAAGAGGACCGCTCATTGCAGTATTTT.

This clonotype was counted between two and nine times. The genes are TRBV10-3 and TRBJ2-1; 11 bases are shared with TRBD1. The CDR3 contains 16 residues. V lost 4 bases to trimming and J lost 8 bases; unmatched junction nucleotides: 10. Looked up from germline, CDR1 is ENHRY and CDR2 is SYGVKD. The CDR3, as DNA: TGTGCCATCAGTGCCCTCGGACAGGGGGCTAACGATGAGCAGTTCTTC. This sequence encodes CAISALGQGANDEQFF.

With regard to this clonotype: This could be a read error, since a much larger clone is one nucleotide away. Because the CDR3 is missing its conserved closing phenylalanine or tryptophan, this is likely a read error. This chain uses TRBV5-1 with TRBJ2-6; D is perhaps TRBD2 (6 bases). Germline lookup yields CDR1 SGHRS and CDR2 YFSETQ. The V gene lost 3 bases and the J gene lost 1 base, with 17 bases spanning the gap. This CDR3 comprises 18 residues. The CDR3 coding sequence is TGCGCCAGCAGCTCTGGGGGGATCCTGGGGTCTGGGGCCAACGTCCTGACTTCC. Its protein is CASSSGGILGSGANVLTS.

The V gene is TRBV10-3, the J gene TRBJ2-7; 10 bases match TRBD1. The trim removed 0 bases at V and 6 bases at J, leaving 11 bases unmatched. Per germline, CDR1 ENHRY and CDR2 SYGVKD. CDR3 length: 17 amino acids. The CDR3 coding sequence is TGTGCCATCAGTGAGTCGTTGGGGACAGGGGCTCCCTCCGAGCAGTACTTC. This codes for CAISESLGTGAPSEQYF.

CDR3 protein: CASSSPGPGANVLTF. As DNA, the CDR3 is TGTGCCAGCAGTTCGCCAGGGCCTGGGGCCAACGTCCTGACTTTC. The chain couples TRBV12-3 or TRBV12-4 to TRBJ2-6; a weak D match, TRBD1 (5 bases). CDR3 length: 15 residues. V was trimmed by 4 bases and J by 2 bases, leaving 9 bases between them.

This clonotype was counted many times. The chain carries TRBV29-1 and TRBJ2-7, with TRBD2 identical over 11 bases. V was clipped by 3 bases and J by 6 bases; unmatched bases: 7. This CDR3 is built from 14 residues. Looked up from germline, CDR1 is SQVTM and CDR2 is ANQGSEA. This CDR3 reads CSVDTSGSMGEQYF. The CDR3 nucleotides are TGCAGCGTTGATACTAGCGGGAGCATGGGCGAGCAGTACTTC.

This clonotype has only a few counts. The chain employs TRBV10-3 and TRBJ1-4, with no clear D. The CDR3 runs 12 residues. Germline V lookup: CDR1 ENHRY, CDR2 SYGVKD. V was pared by 2 bases and J by 8 bases, with 6 bases between. The CDR3 coding sequence is TGTGCCATCAGTGAGAGAGGGGAAAAACTGTTTTTT. This translates into CAISERGEKLFF.

Turning to this clonotype: This clone may be a read error of a much larger clone one base away. V gene TRBV20-1 combines with J gene TRBJ1-5; no clear D gene. CDR1 and CDR2 from the germline V gene are DFQATT and SNEGSKA (reference sequence). This CDR3 is built from 16 residues. CDR3 coding DNA: TGCAGTGCTAGAGATCTTGACTACAATAGCAATCGGCCCCAGCATTTT. Residues: CSARDLDYNSNRPQHF.

In its sample, this clonotype was seen a few times. V gene TRBV18 combines with J gene TRBJ2-6; D remains ambiguous. Germline CDR1 is KGHSH and CDR2 is LQKENI. The CDR3 spans 15 residues. Trimming pared 2 bases from V and 0 bases from J, leaving 5 bases between. The CDR3 nucleotides read TGTGCCAGCTCACCATCGTTCTCTGGGGCCAACGTCCTGACTTTC. This gives the protein CASSPSFSGANVLTF.

This clonotype appeared many times. The rearrangement links TRBV12-3 or TRBV12-4 to TRBJ2-7; no clear D. CDR3 length equals 14 residues. The V gene lost 3 bases and the J gene lost 3 bases, with 12 bases spanning the gap. CDR3 sequence: CASSLNGFHYEQYF. The CDR3 nucleotides read TGTGCCAGCAGTTTGAACGGGTTCCACTACGAGCAGTACTTC.

The table lists this clonotype with many counts. This rearrangement joins TRBV4-2 to TRBJ2-2; D gene ambiguous. The germline CDR1 and CDR2 sequences are LGHNA and YNFKEQ. V gave up 4 bases and J gave up 0 bases, with 21 bases separating them. The CDR3 is made up of 19 amino acids. In DNA form, the CDR3 reads TGTGCCAGCAGCCGCCAAATAATTACGGCGCTCCCGAACACCGGGGAGCTGTTTTTT. Amino acid sequence: CASSRQIITALPNTGELFF.

This clonotype was detected ten times or more. This chain uses TRBV20-1 with TRBJ2-5; D perhaps matches TRBD2 (7 bases). V lost 4 bases and J lost 5, with 20 bases in between. The CDR3 has 15 residues. The V gene's germline CDR1 is DFQATT and CDR2 SNEGSKA (reference sequence). As DNA, the CDR3 is TGCAGTGCTATACCCGGGGGGCGTTTGGGGGAGACCCAGTACTTC. This translates into CSAIPGGRLGETQYF.

This clonotype was picked up many times. The chain is built from TRBV7-2 and TRBJ2-3, with D unresolved. This CDR3 region has 12 residues. V dropped 3 bases and J dropped 8 bases, with 9 bases sitting between them. Germline V CDR1 and CDR2: SGHTA, FQGNSA. CDR3 in amino acids: CASSFKILTQYF. The CDR3 DNA is TGTGCCAGCAGCTTTAAGATCCTTACGCAGTATTTT.

V gene TRBV11-2 combines with J gene TRBJ2-1; D not resolved. The CDR3 has 16 amino acids. In germline, CDR1 is SGHAT, CDR2 FQNNGV. V was shortened by 7 bases and J by 6 bases, with 22 bases between the two germline ends. The CDR3 sequence: CASTPPKRGRINEQFF. The CDR3 DNA reads TGTGCCAGCACCCCACCGAAGAGAGGAAGGATCAATGAGCAGTTCTTC.

At least ten counts were recorded for this clonotype. The chain is built from TRBV5-1 and TRBJ1-3; tentative D call: TRBD1 (6 bases). V lost 0 bases to trimming and J lost 2 bases, with 12 bases between them. The germline CDR1 and CDR2 sequences are SGHRS and YFSETQ. The CDR3 consists of 16 residues. CDR3 sequence: CASSLDGGATGNTIYF. As DNA, the CDR3 is TGCGCCAGCAGCTTGGACGGGGGCGCTACTGGAAACACCATATATTTT.

Notes on this clonotype: A much larger clone is a single base away; this may be a read error. The chain recombines TRBV20-1 with TRBJ2-4; D gene uncertain. CDR3 length equals 11 residues. The V gene's germline CDR1 is DFQATT and CDR2 SNEGSKA (reference sequence). Here the CDR3 DNA reads TGCAGTTGCATGGCCAAAAACATTAAGTACTTC. Its translation is CSCMAKNIKYF.

This clonotype was recorded many times. This chain links TRBV6-1 with TRBJ2-1, with 7 positions matching TRBD1. Trimming cost V 6 bases and J 8 bases; bases outside gene matches: 10. Germline CDR1 is MNHNS and CDR2 is SASEGT. There are 14 residues in the CDR3. The CDR3 DNA is TGTGCCAGCAGAGACAGGGACCTTCATCATGAGCAGTTCTTC. Protein: CASRDRDLHHEQFF.

This clonotype was picked up many times. The chain uses TRBV20-1 and TRBJ1-1; D is uncertain. The CDR3 length is 13 residues. Between the trimmed V and J ends, which lost 4 bases and 5 bases, there was a span of 14 bases. Germline values: CDR1 DFQATT, CDR2 SNEGSKA (reference sequence). Written as DNA, the CDR3 is TGCAGTGCTACCTTGACGGATGGGACTGAAGCTTTCTTT. Its protein product is CSATLTDGTEAFF.

In this sample, this clonotype turned up many times. The chain uses TRBV10-3 and TRBJ2-1; 7 positions match TRBD2. With V trimmed by 3 bases and J by 5 bases, 7 bases remained unmatched. This CDR3 has 15 residues. Germline V gives CDR1 ENHRY, CDR2 SYGVKD. The CDR3 region is CAISDLAGANNEQFF. As DNA, the CDR3 is TGTGCCATCAGTGACCTGGCGGGAGCCAACAATGAGCAGTTCTTC.

This clonotype has ten or more counts. The chain carries TRBV20-1 and TRBJ2-2; 7 positions match TRBD2. Germline assignment: CDR1 DFQATT and CDR2 SNEGSKA (reference sequence). V shed 7 bases and J 7 bases; nucleotides not matched to a gene: 9. CDR3 length: 13 amino acids. The CDR3 DNA reads TGCAGTGTGGGGGGGAGGGCGATCGGGGAGCTGTTTTTT. Amino acid sequence: CSVGGRAIGELFF.

J is TRBJ2-7 and V is TRBV7-6, with D possibly TRBD2 on 5 matching bases. The CDR3 loop spans 15 amino acids. V was cut by 4 bases and J by 3 bases, with 16 bases left in between. Per germline, CDR1 SGHVS and CDR2 FNYEAQ. CDR3 protein: CASSYRVGVGYEQYF. Here the CDR3 DNA reads TGTGCCAGCAGCTACAGAGTCGGGGTAGGCTACGAGCAGTACTTC.

This clonotype has at least ten counts. V is TRBV12-3 or TRBV12-4 and J is TRBJ2-1, with D perhaps assigned TRBD1 or TRBD2 (5 bases each). The germline V and J ends were trimmed by 6 bases and 4 bases, with 19 bases remaining between them. This CDR3 spans 16 amino acids. CDR3 amino acids: CASRGLTGRGYNEQFF. CDR3 nucleotides: TGTGCCAGCAGAGGCCTCACAGGACGGGGATACAATGAGCAGTTCTTC.